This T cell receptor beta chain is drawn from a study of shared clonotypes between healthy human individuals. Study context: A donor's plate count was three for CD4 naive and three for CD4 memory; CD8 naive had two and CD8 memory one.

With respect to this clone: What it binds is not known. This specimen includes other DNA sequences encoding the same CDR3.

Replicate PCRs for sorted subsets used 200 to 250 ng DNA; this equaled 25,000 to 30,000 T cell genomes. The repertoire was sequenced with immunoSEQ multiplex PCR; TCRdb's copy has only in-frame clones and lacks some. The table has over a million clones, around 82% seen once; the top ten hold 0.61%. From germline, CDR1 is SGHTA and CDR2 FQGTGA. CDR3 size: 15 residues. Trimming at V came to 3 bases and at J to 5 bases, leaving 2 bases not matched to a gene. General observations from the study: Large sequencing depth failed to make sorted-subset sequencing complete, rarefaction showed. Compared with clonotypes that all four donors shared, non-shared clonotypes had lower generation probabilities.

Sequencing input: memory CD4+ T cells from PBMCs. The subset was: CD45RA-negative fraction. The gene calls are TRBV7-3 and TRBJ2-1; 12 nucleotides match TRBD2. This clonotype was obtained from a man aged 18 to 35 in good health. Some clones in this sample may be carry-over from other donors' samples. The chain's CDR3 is CASSFGLAGNNEQFF. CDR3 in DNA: TGTGCCAGCAGCTTCGGACTAGCGGGAAACAATGAGCAGTTCTTC. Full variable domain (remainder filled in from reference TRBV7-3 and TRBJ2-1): GAGVSQTPSNKVTEKGKYVELRCDPISGHTALYWYRQSLGQGPEFLIYFQGTGAADDSGLPNDRFFAVRPEGSVSTLKIQRTERGDSAVYLCASSFGLAGNNEQFFGPGTRLTVL.